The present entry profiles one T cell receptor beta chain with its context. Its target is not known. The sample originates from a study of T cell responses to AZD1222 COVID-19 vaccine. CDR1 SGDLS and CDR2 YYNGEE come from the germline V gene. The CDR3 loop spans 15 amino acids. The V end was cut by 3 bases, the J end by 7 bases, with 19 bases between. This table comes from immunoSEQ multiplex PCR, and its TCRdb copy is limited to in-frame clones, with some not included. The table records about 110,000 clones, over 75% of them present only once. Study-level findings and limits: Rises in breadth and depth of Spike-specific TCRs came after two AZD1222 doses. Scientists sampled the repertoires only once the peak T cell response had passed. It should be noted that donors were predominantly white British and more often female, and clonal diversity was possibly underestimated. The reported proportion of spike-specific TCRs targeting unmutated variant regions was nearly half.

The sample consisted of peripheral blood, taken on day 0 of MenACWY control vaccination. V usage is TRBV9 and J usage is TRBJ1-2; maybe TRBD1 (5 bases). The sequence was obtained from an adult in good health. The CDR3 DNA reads TGTGCCAGCAGCGGACTGACAGCTTCCCGAGGTGGCTACACCTTC. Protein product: CASSGLTASRGGYTF.